The 17 T cell receptor beta chains listed next were all sequenced from one sample in a study of PD-1 blockade in classical Hodgkin lymphoma. Sequencing used immunoSEQ multiplex PCR; TCRdb keeps in-frame clones, though not all of them. This repertoire shows about 9,700 clones, nearly 85% found once; its top ten account for roughly 45%. The time point is: cycle 4 day 1 (C4D1), after more than five weeks of nivolumab. All trial patients relapsed after autologous stem cell transplantation. The sequences come from peripheral blood mononuclear cells (PBMCs), collected before the fourth cycle of nivolumab. The receptors shown here come from a human donor with classical Hodgkin lymphoma.

The chain combines TRBV5-1 with TRBJ2-7; 7 nucleotides line up with TRBD1. This CDR3 region has 12 residues. Germline assignment: CDR1 SGHRS and CDR2 YFSETQ. V was clipped by 3 bases and J by 4 bases; unmatched bases: 1. CDR3 region: CASSSTGYEQYF. CDR3 in DNA: TGCGCCAGCAGCTCGACAGGGTACGAGCAGTACTTC. The whole variable domain, remainder taken from reference TRBV5-1 and TRBJ2-7, is KAGVTQTPRYLIKTRGQQVTLSCSPISGHRSVSWYQQTPGQGLQFLFEYFSETQRNKGNFPGRFSGRQFSNSRSEMNVSTLELGDSALYLCASSSTGYEQYFGPGTRLTVT.

This clone was seen only a few times. CDR3 DNA sequence: TGTGCCAGCAACCGGGACAGGAGGGTAGAACCATATGGCTACACCTTC. It codes for CASNRDRRVEPYGYTF. This rearrangement joins TRBV28 to TRBJ1-2; 8 bases align to TRBD1. Per the germline V gene, CDR1 is MDHEN and CDR2 is SYDVKM. Trimming took 7 bases from V and 5 from J; bases not matched to a gene: 15. This CDR3 contains 16 residues.

CDR3 coding DNA: TGTGCCAGCAGTACTAGCCCCCTCCATAATGAAAAACTGTTTTTT. Translating it yields CASSTSPLHNEKLFF. The rearrangement joins TRBV6-1 to TRBJ1-4, with D unresolved. Looked up from germline, CDR1 is MNHNS and CDR2 is SASEGT. The V end lost 5 bases, the J end lost 4 bases, and 14 bases lay between the germline ends. The CDR3 covers 15 residues.

This chain links TRBV7-8 with TRBJ2-3, with 7 bases identical to TRBD2. CDR1 is SGHVS, CDR2 FQNEAQ, per germline. V lost 5 bases, J lost 0 bases, and 14 bases stayed unmatched. CDR3 size: 18 residues. The CDR3 coding sequence is TGTGCCAGCAGCACCCGGAGGGAGGGGCGAACTAGCACAGATACGCAGTATTTT. Its translation is CASSTRREGRTSTDTQYF.

The rearrangement links TRBV13 to TRBJ1-1, with D unresolved. The CDR3 is 14 amino acids. Trimming removed 5 bases at V and 0 bases at J, with 10 bases between. Germline V lookup: CDR1 PRHDT, CDR2 FYEKMQ (reference sequence). CDR3 DNA: TGTGCCAGCAGCGCCGATTCCCTGAACACTGAAGCTTTCTTT. It specifies CASSADSLNTEAFF.

This sequence joins TRBV2 and TRBJ2-1; 7 positions agree with TRBD2. V trimming: 7 bases; J trimming: 5 bases; junction bases outside the gene matches: 11. Looked up from germline, CDR1 is SNHLY and CDR2 is FYNNEI. The CDR3 consists of 15 residues. This CDR3 reads CASNRRSSGHNEQFF. CDR3 nucleotide sequence: TGTGCCAGCAACCGGAGGTCTAGCGGCCACAATGAGCAGTTCTTC.

V gene TRBV2 combines with J gene TRBJ2-6, with unresolved D. Germline V gene sequence: CDR1 SNHLY, CDR2 FYNNEI. The CDR3 extends over 14 amino acids. Trimming pared 3 bases from V and 8 bases from J, leaving 11 bases between. CDR3 protein: CASSEQVTSNVLTF. As DNA, the CDR3 is TGTGCCAGCAGTGAGCAGGTCACCTCCAACGTCCTGACTTTC.

This clone was seen more than once but under ten times. The chain recombines TRBV10-3 with TRBJ2-3; unclear D gene. CDR1 and CDR2 from the germline V gene are ENHRY and SYGVKD. Trimming took 10 bases from V and 3 from J, leaving 20 bases between them. This CDR3 region has 15 residues. The chain's CDR3 is CATKGTPGGTDTQYF. CDR3 nucleotides: TGTGCCACCAAAGGAACCCCAGGTGGGACAGATACGCAGTATTTT.

This sequence joins TRBV12-5 and TRBJ1-1, with TRBD1 matching 10 bases. J gave up 0 bases and V 5 bases, and 9 bases lay outside the gene matches. The CDR3 loop spans 17 amino acids. Germline V gene data show CDR1 as LGHNT and CDR2 as FRNRAP. The CDR3 coding sequence is TGTGCTAGTGGTCACGGACAGGGGGAATCCTTGAACACTGAAGCTTTCTTT. Its protein is CASGHGQGESLNTEAFF. Looking up the rest from reference TRBV12-5 and TRBJ1-1 gives the full variable domain: DARVTQTPRHKVTEMGQEVTMRCQPILGHNTVFWYRQTMMQGLELLAYFRNRAPLDDSGMPKDRFSAEMPDATLATLKIQPSEPRDSAVYFCASGHGQGESLNTEAFFGQGTRLTVV.

CDR3 sequence: CASSSTPILNILTNTQYF. Written as DNA, the CDR3 is TGTGCCAGCAGCTCCACACCAATACTAAACATTCTTACGAATACGCAGTATTTT. This chain links TRBV13 with TRBJ2-3, with D unresolved. The CDR3 is 18 amino acids. Trimming took 4 bases from V and 7 from J, leaving 27 bases between them. CDR1 is PRHDT, CDR2 FYEKMQ, per germline (reference sequence).

The chain uses TRBV5-4 and TRBJ2-4; 8 bases agree with TRBD2. The CDR3 spans 16 residues. Germline CDR1 SGHNT, CDR2 YYREEE (reference sequence). J gave up 1 base and V 4 bases, and 7 bases lay outside the gene matches. CDR3 in DNA: TGTGCCAGCAGCCTCTTTAGCGGGGTGGCCAAAAACATTCAGTACTTC. This sequence encodes CASSLFSGVAKNIQYF. Using reference TRBV5-4 and TRBJ2-4 for the parts outside the CDR3, the full variable domain is ETGVTQSPTHLIKTRGQQVTLRCSSQSGHNTVSWYQQALGQGPQFIFQYYREEENGRGNFPPRFSGLQFPNYSSELNVNALELDDSALYLCASSLFSGVAKNIQYFGAGTRLSVL.

This clone was observed a few times. The chain couples TRBV2 to TRBJ1-3; no firm D call. Germline V gives CDR1 SNHLY, CDR2 FYNNEI. V was clipped by 6 bases and J by 2 bases, with 11 bases between them. There are 14 residues in the CDR3. The chain's CDR3 is CASRIEGTGNTIYF. As DNA, the CDR3 is TGTGCCAGCAGAATTGAGGGAACTGGAAACACCATATATTTT. The variable domain in full, completed from reference TRBV2 and TRBJ1-3, reads EPEVTQTPSHQVTQMGQEVILRCVPISNHLYFYWYRQILGQKVEFLVSFYNNEISEKSEIFDDQFSVERPDGSNFTLKIRSTKLEDSAMYFCASRIEGTGNTIYFGEGSWLTVV.

J is TRBJ2-3 and V is TRBV2, with D perhaps TRBD1 (6 bases). Germline CDR1 and CDR2: SNHLY and FYNNEI. This CDR3 is built from 12 residues. Trimming removed 6 bases from V and 5 bases from J, with 9 bases in between. CDR3 in amino acids: CASSLGGDTQYF. The CDR3 DNA is TGTGCCAGCAGCCTAGGGGGAGATACGCAGTATTTT.

Judged by abundance, this clone is medium-sized. The chain recombines TRBV10-2 with TRBJ1-3; D unresolved. V lost 0 bases to trimming and J lost 0 bases, with 9 bases between them. The CDR3 runs to 16 residues. Germline V gene lookup returns CDR1 WSHSY and CDR2 SAAADI. In DNA, the CDR3 is TGCGCCAGCAGTGAGTCGCACGGGAGCTCTGGAAACACCATATATTTT. It encodes CASSESHGSSGNTIYF.

The genes are TRBV7-9 and TRBJ2-7; D is uncertain. CDR1 is SEHNR and CDR2 is FQNEAQ in the germline V gene (reference sequence). V lost 2 bases and J 0 bases, leaving 17 bases between the germline ends. This CDR3 contains 17 residues. The DNA for the CDR3 is TGTGCCAGCAGCTTACACCCGGGTTGGCCGGGCTCCTACGAGCAGTACTTC. This translates into CASSLHPGWPGSYEQYF.

This clone was picked up one time. This chain connects TRBV7-3 to TRBJ2-5; D is perhaps TRBD2 (5 bases). Trimming removed 0 bases at V and 5 bases at J, with 7 bases between. This CDR3 region has 13 residues. Looked up from germline, CDR1 is SGHTA and CDR2 is FQGTGA. The CDR3 region has the DNA TGTGCCAGCAGCTTAACACAGCGGGAGACCCAGTACTTC. Amino acids: CASSLTQRETQYF.

The gene calls are TRBV7-2 and TRBJ2-7, with 7 bases matching TRBD1. V lost 4 bases and J lost 3; bases outside the gene matches: 3. This CDR3 is 13 amino acids long. Per the germline V gene, CDR1 is SGHTA and CDR2 is FQGNSA. The CDR3 is CASSSTGFYEQYF. The DNA of the CDR3 is TGTGCCAGCAGCTCGACAGGGTTCTACGAGCAGTACTTC.